Presented here are 16 T cell receptor beta chains from one specimen sequenced in a study of T cell responses to AZD1222 COVID-19 vaccine. Profiled with immunoSEQ multiplex PCR; TCRdb holds only in-frame clones, not every one. The sample lists fewer than 250,000 clones, 85% to 95% occurring once. The source was peripheral blood, collected on day 0 of MenACWY control vaccination. Source of these receptors: an adult in good health.

The chain carries TRBV5-1 and TRBJ2-3; D is tentatively TRBD1 or TRBD2 (5 bases each). Trimming pared 3 bases from V and 2 bases from J, leaving 10 bases between. CDR1 is SGHRS, CDR2 YFSETQ, per germline. The CDR3 length is 14 residues. This CDR3 reads CASSSGTITDTQYF. The DNA of the CDR3 is TGCGCCAGCAGCTCCGGGACGATCACAGATACGCAGTATTTT. The full variable domain, in which reference TRBV5-1 and TRBJ2-3 provide the parts outside the CDR3, is KAGVTQTPRYLIKTRGQQVTLSCSPISGHRSVSWYQQTPGQGLQFLFEYFSETQRNKGNFPGRFSGRQFSNSRSEMNVSTLELGDSALYLCASSSGTITDTQYFGPGTRLTVL.

This clone was counted once. The rearrangement uses TRBV5-5 and TRBJ2-3; 11 nucleotides agree with TRBD2. CDR1 is SGHKS and CDR2 is YYEKEE in the germline V gene (reference sequence). CDR3 length: 15 amino acids. V trimming: 0 bases; J trimming: 3 bases; junction bases outside the gene matches: 0. Here the CDR3 DNA reads TGTGCCAGCAGCTTGGGACTAGCGGGGACAGATACGCAGTATTTT. It yields the protein CASSLGLAGTDTQYF.

The rearrangement joins TRBV5-4 to TRBJ2-1, with 7 bases aligning to TRBD1. V was clipped by 4 bases and J by 3 bases; unmatched bases: 4. The germline V gene encodes CDR1 SGHNT and CDR2 YYREEE (reference sequence). The CDR3 consists of 14 residues. CDR3 in DNA: TGTGCCAGCAGCCGGGACAGTAACTACAATGAGCAGTTCTTC. This sequence encodes CASSRDSNYNEQFF.

The gene calls are TRBV18 and TRBJ2-7; possibly TRBD2 for D (6 bases). Trimming removed 2 bases at V and 3 bases at J, with 8 bases between. The CDR3 totals 13 residues. CDR1 and CDR2 from the germline V gene are KGHSH and LQKENI. This CDR3 reads CASSPGGGYEQYF. CDR3 DNA sequence: TGTGCCAGCTCACCAGGGGGAGGCTACGAGCAGTACTTC.

CDR3 amino acids: CASSPYSGANVLTF. CDR3 coding DNA: TGTGCCAGCAGCCCTTACTCTGGGGCCAACGTCCTGACTTTC. This chain connects TRBV5-4 to TRBJ2-6; no reliable D call. This CDR3 contains 14 residues. Trimming stripped 4 bases from V and 0 bases from J, with 5 bases between. Germline V lookup: CDR1 SGHNT, CDR2 YYREEE (reference sequence).

The chain recombines TRBV19 with TRBJ2-1, with a tentative D call TRBD1 (6 bases). The CDR3 runs 12 residues. Between the trimmed V and J ends, which lost 5 bases and 6 bases, there was a span of 8 bases. CDR1 LNHDA and CDR2 SQIVND come from the germline V gene (reference sequence). The CDR3 here is CASSAGVNEQFF. Here the CDR3 DNA reads TGTGCCAGTAGTGCAGGGGTCAATGAGCAGTTCTTC.

V usage is TRBV2 and J usage is TRBJ1-1, with a possible D match to TRBD1 (6 bases). CDR1 is SNHLY, CDR2 FYNNEI, per germline. Trimming removed 6 bases from V and 0 bases from J, with 14 bases in between. The CDR3 is 15 amino acids. CDR3 in amino acids: CASREQGTLNTEAFF. The CDR3 nucleotides are TGTGCCAGCAGGGAACAGGGAACGCTGAACACTGAAGCTTTCTTT.

The chain carries TRBV12-3 or TRBV12-4 and TRBJ1-1; D gene ambiguous. V was shortened by 5 bases and J by 0 bases, with 7 bases between the two germline ends. This CDR3 is built from 13 residues. CDR3 sequence: CASSPVLNTEAFF. CDR3 sequence (DNA): TGTGCCAGCAGTCCGGTGCTGAACACTGAAGCTTTCTTT.

The V gene is TRBV25-1, the J gene TRBJ1-1, with no clear D. CDR3 length: 13 residues. CDR1 is MGHDK and CDR2 is SYGVNS in the germline V gene. V lost 7 bases to trimming and J lost 0 bases, with 9 bases between them. The CDR3 DNA follows: TGTGCCAGCAAAGAACGACTGAACACTGAAGCTTTCTTT. Translated: CASKERLNTEAFF.

The rearrangement uses TRBV10-3 and TRBJ1-6, with TRBD1 as a possible D gene (6 bases). CDR3 length: 13 amino acids. Per germline, CDR1 ENHRY and CDR2 SYGVKD. V lost 8 bases, J lost 8 bases, and 13 bases lay in between. The CDR3 loop reads CAIRQESDSPLHF. For the CDR3, the DNA is TGTGCCATCCGACAGGAGTCTGATTCACCCCTCCACTTT.

The J gene is TRBJ1-3, the V gene TRBV10-2, with a weak D call TRBD1 (6 bases). Germline CDR1 reads WSHSY; CDR2 reads SAAADI. The V end was cut by 2 bases, the J end by 4 bases, with 9 bases between. The CDR3 has 14 amino acids. CDR3 DNA sequence: TGCGCCAGCAGTGAGACAGGGTTGGGAAACACCATATATTTT. This codes for CASSETGLGNTIYF.

The CDR3 reads CASSLTGLDSPLHF. The CDR3 DNA follows: TGTGCCAGCAGCTTGACGGGCTTGGATTCACCCCTCCACTTT. This rearrangement joins TRBV7-2 to TRBJ1-6; unclear D gene. This CDR3 spans 14 amino acids. CDR1 and CDR2 (germline): SGHTA, FQGNSA. V was shortened by 3 bases and J by 8 bases, with 11 bases between the two germline ends.

This clone was detected a few times. The CDR3 spells CASRPMGQGEGYTF. CDR3 nucleotide sequence: TGCGCCAGCAGACCTATGGGACAGGGGGAAGGCTACACCTTC. The chain joins TRBV10-2 to TRBJ1-2; 11 bases are a match to TRBD1. Trimming removed 6 bases from V and 8 bases from J; junction bases left unmatched: 8. There are 14 residues in the CDR3. Germline loops: CDR1 WSHSY, CDR2 SAAADI.

The chain links TRBV28 to TRBJ2-7; D remains ambiguous. In germline, CDR1 is MDHEN, CDR2 SYDVKM. The V end lost 6 bases, the J end lost 1 base, and 10 bases lay between the germline ends. The CDR3 sequence is 13 residues long. CDR3 in DNA: TGTGCCAGCAGAACCACAGCTTCCTACGAGCAGTACTTC. Its protein is CASRTTASYEQYF.

The V call is TRBV30, the J call TRBJ1-4; possible D gene TRBD1, 6 bases. V was pared by 3 bases and J by 8 bases, with 16 bases between. The CDR3 contains 14 residues. Per the germline V gene, CDR1 is GTSNPN and CDR2 is SVGIG (reference sequence). The CDR3: CAWRAGAAGEKLFF. In nucleotides, the CDR3 is TGTGCCTGGAGGGCGGGGGCGGCGGGCGAAAAACTGTTTTTT.

This clone appeared once. The chain combines TRBV29-1 with TRBJ1-2; 8 bases match TRBD1. Germline V gives CDR1 SQVTM, CDR2 ANQGSEA. V trimming: 4 bases; J trimming: 7 bases; junction bases outside the gene matches: 8. The CDR3 sequence is 13 residues long. CDR3 nucleotides: TGCAGCGTTGCCGCGGACAGGGTGGGTGGCTACACCTTC. Amino acid sequence: CSVAADRVGGYTF.